This T cell receptor (beta chain) was captured by sequencing in a study of cytomegalovirus exposure and HLA in healthy donors. Study-wide background: From HLA-typed donors, an early data release held around 80 million unique TCRs. Among the roughly 370 genotyped donors, around 81% were placed in the Caucasian-associated ancestry cluster. Notes on the study in general: An analysis was carried out later, and it reportedly showed fewer N-insertions in an Asian-associated ancestry cluster than the roughly 670-donor mean. The study carried out a later analysis of TCR beta sequences. It associated 15,000 to 20,000 of them with specific HLA alleles at a false discovery rate of 0.05.

CDR3 length: 16 amino acids. Unmatched junction bases numbered 2, after V lost 1 base and J lost 0 bases. Germline CDR1 and CDR2: KGHSH and LQKENI. To note about this clone: Its specificity is unknown.

The PCR was carried out with 60 Vbeta primers and 13 Jbeta primers. The repertoire was sequenced with immunoSEQ multiplex PCR; TCRdb's copy has only in-frame clones and lacks some. The sample lists roughly 120,000 clones, about 79% occurring once. This sequence was found in a man younger than 40 in good health and CMV-seropositive. V usage is TRBV18 and J usage is TRBJ2-7; the match to TRBD1 covers 11 bases. The sample taken for sequencing was PBMCs. This CDR3 is CASSPRGTGGSYEQYF. The CDR3 DNA sequence: TGTGCCAGCTCACCACGGGGGACAGGGGGCTCCTACGAGCAGTACTTC.